These T cell receptor beta chains were read from a single sample in a study of blood T cell repertoires in COVID-19. Clones were read by immunoSEQ multiplex PCR, and TCRdb kept only the in-frame ones, dropping some. Of approximately 89,000 clones listed, roughly 78% were seen once; the top ten hold about a fifth. Input material: peripheral blood. The receptors were gathered from a woman of 80 years or more with acute or convalescent COVID-19. Both conserved end residues are part of each CDR3. D genes are given only for firm matches. A row's size may be missing; if present it is once, few, many or a size class.

d_call: TRBD1; j_call: TRBJ1-1; clone_size: NA; v_call: TRBV5-1; cdr3_aa: CASSVTGGTEAFF; cdr3_nt: TGCGCCAGCAGCGTGACAGGGGGCACTGAAGCTTTCTTT
d_call: NA; j_call: TRBJ1-1; clone_size: NA; v_call: TRBV19; cdr3_aa: CASSMGGTEAFF; cdr3_nt: TGTGCCAGTAGTATGGGGGGCACTGAAGCTTTCTTT
d_call: TRBD2; j_call: TRBJ2-1; clone_size: NA; v_call: TRBV7-2; cdr3_aa: CASSLALAGGGEQFF; cdr3_nt: TGTGCCAGCAGCTTAGCGCTAGCGGGAGGAGGTGAGCAGTTCTTC
d_call: NA; j_call: TRBJ1-5; clone_size: NA; v_call: TRBV10-1; cdr3_aa: CASMDPGGNQPQHF; cdr3_nt: TGCGCCAGCATGGATCCCGGGGGCAATCAGCCCCAGCATTTT
d_call: NA; j_call: TRBJ1-2; clone_size: NA; v_call: TRBV7-9; cdr3_aa: CASSPAGWREGGYTF; cdr3_nt: TGTGCCAGCAGCCCAGCAGGGTGGAGGGAGGGCGGCTACACCTTC
d_call: NA; j_call: TRBJ2-2; clone_size: NA; v_call: TRBV11-2; cdr3_aa: CASSLEWGGAANTGELFF; cdr3_nt: TGTGCCAGCAGCTTAGAATGGGGCGGGGCCGCGAACACCGGGGAGCTGTTTTTT
d_call: TRBD2; j_call: TRBJ2-3; clone_size: NA; v_call: TRBV5-1; cdr3_aa: CASSSRLAGLTDTQYF; cdr3_nt: TGCGCCAGCAGCTCGCGACTAGCGGGGTTGACAGATACGCAGTATTTT
d_call: NA; j_call: TRBJ1-3; clone_size: NA; v_call: TRBV25-1; cdr3_aa: CASSEYKRTGTGNTIYF; cdr3_nt: TGTGCCAGCAGTGAATATAAGAGAACAGGTACTGGAAACACCATATATTTT
d_call: NA; j_call: TRBJ1-2; clone_size: NA; v_call: TRBV13; cdr3_aa: CASSHTRGSYTF; cdr3_nt: TGTGCCAGCAGCCATACAAGAGGGAGCTACACCTTC
d_call: NA; j_call: TRBJ2-7; clone_size: NA; v_call: TRBV7-3; cdr3_aa: CASSLSGLISYEQYF; cdr3_nt: TGTGCCAGCAGCTTAAGTGGACTGATTTCCTACGAGCAGTACTTC
d_call: TRBD1; j_call: TRBJ1-5; clone_size: few; v_call: TRBV11-1; cdr3_aa: CASSLDGQGDQPQHF; cdr3_nt: TGTGCCAGCAGCTTAGATGGACAGGGGGATCAGCCCCAGCATTTT
d_call: TRBD2; j_call: TRBJ2-7; clone_size: NA; v_call: TRBV3-1/TRBV3-2; cdr3_aa: CASSQRTSNLGEQYF; cdr3_nt: TGTGCCAGCAGCCAAAGGACTAGTAATCTTGGCGAGCAGTACTTC
d_call: TRBD2; j_call: TRBJ2-1; clone_size: NA; v_call: TRBV7-2; cdr3_aa: CASSSGGVIRDEQFF; cdr3_nt: TGTGCCAGCAGCTCCGGGGGGGTTATTAGGGATGAGCAGTTCTTC
d_call: TRBD1; j_call: TRBJ2-5; clone_size: NA; v_call: TRBV7-3; cdr3_aa: CASSPGRDSLPTQYF; cdr3_nt: TGTGCCAGCAGCCCCGGTCGGGACAGCCTCCCGACCCAGTACTTC
d_call: TRBD1; j_call: TRBJ2-3; clone_size: NA; v_call: TRBV5-1; cdr3_aa: CASSHRGSGDTQYF; cdr3_nt: TGCGCCAGCAGCCACAGGGGTTCGGGGGATACGCAGTATTTT
d_call: NA; j_call: TRBJ2-7; clone_size: NA; v_call: TRBV30; cdr3_aa: CAWSVGTVYEQYF; cdr3_nt: TGTGCCTGGAGTGTCGGGACTGTCTACGAGCAGTACTTC